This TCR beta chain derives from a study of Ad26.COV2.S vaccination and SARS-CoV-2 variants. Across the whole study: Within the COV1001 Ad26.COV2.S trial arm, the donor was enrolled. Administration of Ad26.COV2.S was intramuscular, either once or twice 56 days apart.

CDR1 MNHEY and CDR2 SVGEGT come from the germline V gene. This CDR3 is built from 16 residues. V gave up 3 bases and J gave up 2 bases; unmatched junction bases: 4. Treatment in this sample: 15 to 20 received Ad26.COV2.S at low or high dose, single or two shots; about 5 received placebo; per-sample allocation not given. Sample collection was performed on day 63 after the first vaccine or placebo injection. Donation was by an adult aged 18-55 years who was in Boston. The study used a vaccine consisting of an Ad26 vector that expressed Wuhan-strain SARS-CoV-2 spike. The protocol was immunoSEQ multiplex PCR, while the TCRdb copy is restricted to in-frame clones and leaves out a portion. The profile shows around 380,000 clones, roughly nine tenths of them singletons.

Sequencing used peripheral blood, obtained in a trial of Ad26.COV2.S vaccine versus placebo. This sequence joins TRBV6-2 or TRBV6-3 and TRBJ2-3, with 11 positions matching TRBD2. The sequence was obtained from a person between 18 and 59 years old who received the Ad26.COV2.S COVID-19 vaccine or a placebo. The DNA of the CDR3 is TGTGCCAGCAGTTATCGGACTAGCGGGCCCACAGATACGCAGTATTTT. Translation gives CASSYRTSGPTDTQYF.